This T cell receptor beta chain is from a study of CD8+CD57+ T cells in acquired aplastic anemia. Study information: Sorted CD4+ and CD8+ cells gave an average of around 3.3 ug of DNA.

Patients picked for sequencing had shown CD8+CD57+ cell expansion detected by flow cytometry. Patients uniformly had severe acquired aplastic anemia. Blood samples were obtained from patients who had received no prior therapy. Genomic DNA, serving as template, underwent TCR beta VDJ and CDR3 profiling. TCRdb re-called the reads with MiXCR, one entry per CDR3 protein. Altogether roughly 220,000 distinct CDR3 sequences are present, more than 55% being singletons, with the ten largest covering under 60%. Deletions cut 6 bases from V and 10 bases from J, with 15 bases between. This CDR3 is 12 amino acids long. The germline CDR1 and CDR2 sequences are SNHLY and FYNNEI.

The source of this sequence is a human donor with aplastic anemia. This sequence joins TRBV2 and TRBJ1-1; maybe TRBD1 (5 bases). The specimen sequenced was sorted CD4+, CD8+, or CD8+CD57+ T cells (not recorded which) from PBMCs. The CDR3 DNA sequence: TGTGCCAGCAGGGGGGACGGCCCAGGAGCTTTCTTT. This translates into CASRGDGPGAFF.